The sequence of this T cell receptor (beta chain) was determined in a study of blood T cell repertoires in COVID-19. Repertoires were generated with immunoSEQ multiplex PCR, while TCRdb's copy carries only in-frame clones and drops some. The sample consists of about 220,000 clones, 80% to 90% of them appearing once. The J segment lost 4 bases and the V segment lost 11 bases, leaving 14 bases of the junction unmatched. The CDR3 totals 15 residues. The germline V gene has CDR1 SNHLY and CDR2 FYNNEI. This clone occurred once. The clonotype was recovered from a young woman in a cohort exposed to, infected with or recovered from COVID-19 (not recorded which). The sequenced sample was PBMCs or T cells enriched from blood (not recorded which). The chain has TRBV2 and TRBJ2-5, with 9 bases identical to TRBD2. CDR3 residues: CAGGGRAAMGETQYF. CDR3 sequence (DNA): TGTGCCGGTGGCGGGAGGGCCGCCATGGGAGAGACCCAGTACTTC.